One and the same sample provided the 26 T cell receptor beta chains below, sequenced in a study of Graves' ophthalmopathy and Graves' hyperthyroidism. Using RNA transcripts, the TCR beta CDR3 regions were amplified. In the first round, RT-PCR was carried out with HTBI primers, and a multiplex PCR formed the second round. Each CDR3 protein is one row after TCRdb ran MiXCR on the multiplex PCR reads. The sample holds about 210,000 distinct CDR3 sequences, less than 30% seen once. Material for sequencing was peripheral blood. All receptors derive from a man aged 45-60 years with Graves' ophthalmopathy.

This clonotype came up many times. The chain has TRBV7-2 and TRBJ1-2; D is ambiguous. The CDR3 consists of 13 residues. Germline V gene data show CDR1 as SGHTA and CDR2 as FQGNSA. Deletions cut 6 bases from V and 4 bases from J, with 12 bases between. As DNA, the CDR3 is TGTGCCAGCAGAGAGGGAGGTAGCTATGGCTACACCTTC. This codes for CASREGGSYGYTF. The full variable domain, completed using reference TRBV7-2 and TRBJ1-2, is GAGVSQSPSNKVTEKGKDVELRCDPISGHTALYWYRQSLGQGLEFLIYFQGNSAPDKSGLPSDRFSAERTGGSVSTLTIQRTQQEDSAVYLCASREGGSYGYTFGSGTRLTVV.

This clonotype was seen a handful of times. V and J are TRBV7-6 and TRBJ2-7, with 10 bases lining up with TRBD1. This CDR3 contains 17 residues. Germline CDR1 and CDR2: SGHVS and FNYEAQ. V lost 0 bases, J lost 0 bases, and 5 bases stayed unmatched. This chain's CDR3 is CASSLATGGRSSYEQYF. DNA for the CDR3: TGTGCCAGCAGCTTAGCGACAGGGGGCCGTAGCTCCTACGAGCAGTACTTC.

This chain links TRBV6-1 with TRBJ1-1; the D gene is possibly TRBD1 (5 bases). Per germline, CDR1 MNHNS and CDR2 SASEGT. This CDR3 region has 14 residues. Trimming took 10 bases from V and 0 from J, leaving 15 bases between them. The CDR3 here is CATTWDPMNTEAFF. CDR3 DNA: TGTGCCACAACGTGGGACCCCATGAACACTGAAGCTTTCTTT.

In its sample, this clonotype was seen many times. CDR3 nucleotides: TGTGCCAGCAAGGACGGTACCACCTACGAGCAGTACTTC. Its protein product is CASKDGTTYEQYF. This sequence joins TRBV12-3 or TRBV12-4 and TRBJ2-7; no reliable D call. The CDR3 loop spans 13 amino acids. Deletions cut 7 bases from V and 2 bases from J, with 12 bases between.

This clonotype was counted many times. The chain has TRBV6-5 and TRBJ1-2; 7 positions agree with TRBD1. This CDR3 comprises 16 residues. Germline-derived CDR1 and CDR2 are MNHEY and SVGAGI. J was trimmed by 7 bases and V by 3 bases; bases with no gene match: 14. The CDR3 loop reads CASSYIVNGGQSGYTF. CDR3 coding DNA: TGTGCCAGCAGTTATATTGTCAATGGGGGACAGAGTGGCTACACCTTC.

This clonotype has at least ten counts. The chain joins TRBV6-1 to TRBJ2-5, with D unresolved. Germline CDR1 MNHNS, CDR2 SASEGT. The CDR3 runs to 11 residues. With 7 bases removed from V and 2 bases from J, the gap between germline ends came to 5 bases. The CDR3 bases are TGTGCCAGCAAGGAACAAGAGACCCAGTACTTC. Translation: CASKEQETQYF.

J is TRBJ2-7 and V is TRBV6-2 or TRBV6-3; TRBD1 aligns across 7 bases. Germline V gives CDR1 MNHEY, CDR2 SVGEGT. This CDR3 comprises 15 residues. Trimming cost V 4 bases and J 2 bases; bases outside gene matches: 8. Here the CDR3 DNA reads TGTGCCAGCAGTTCCCACGGGACAGCTACCTACGAGCAGTACTTC. Translation gives CASSSHGTATYEQYF.

This clonotype has ten or more counts. At one end, the junction sequence differs from germline, possibly due to a read error. The chain couples TRBV20-1 to TRBJ2-5; TRBD2 matches at 13 bases. This CDR3 is built from 17 residues. Per the germline V gene, CDR1 is DFQATT and CDR2 is SNEGSKA (reference sequence). For the CDR3, the DNA is TGCAGTGCTTTTCCGGGACTAGCGGGACCATCCCAAGAGGCCCAGTACTTC. Encoded protein: CSAFPGLAGPSQEAQYF.

This clonotype came up many times. The V call is TRBV11-3, the J call TRBJ2-7, with D perhaps TRBD1 (5 bases). Germline assignment: CDR1 SGHNT and CDR2 YENEEA. This CDR3 spans 12 amino acids. Trimming cost V 6 bases and J 2 bases, with 8 bases left between them. CDR3 loop: CASSTGTYEQYF. CDR3 in DNA: TGTGCCAGCAGTACAGGAACCTACGAGCAGTACTTC.

This clonotype has a count of ten or more. The gene calls are TRBV27 and TRBJ2-3; TRBD1 is a possible D gene (6 bases). Trimming shortened V by 5 bases and J by 0 bases, and 15 bases separated the two germline ends. The CDR3 extends over 16 amino acids. Per germline, CDR1 MNHEY and CDR2 SMNVEV (reference sequence). DNA for the CDR3: TGTGCCAGCAGTATACTCGGGACACATAGCACAGATACGCAGTATTTT. The encoded protein is CASSILGTHSTDTQYF.

This clonotype was counted at least ten times. The chain couples TRBV12-5 to TRBJ2-7; a possible D gene is TRBD1 (5 bases). The CDR3 has 15 residues. V was clipped by 6 bases and J by 0 bases, with 15 bases between them. CDR1 and CDR2 from the germline V gene are LGHNT and FRNRAP. This chain's CDR3 is CASGTQGPPSYEQYF. The CDR3 DNA is TGTGCTAGTGGGACCCAGGGTCCCCCCTCCTACGAGCAGTACTTC.

This clonotype has at least ten counts. The rearrangement links TRBV20-1 to TRBJ2-3; 9 bases are a match to TRBD2. In germline, CDR1 is DFQATT, CDR2 SNEGSKA (reference sequence). The trim removed 1 base at V and 4 bases at J, leaving 15 bases unmatched. CDR3 length: 18 amino acids. CDR3 loop: CSARAAGVASGRPDTQYF. The CDR3 nucleotides read TGCAGTGCTAGAGCTGCTGGTGTAGCGAGCGGGAGGCCAGATACGCAGTATTTT.

V and J are TRBV7-2 and TRBJ2-7; possible D gene TRBD1, 6 bases. In germline, CDR1 is SGHTA, CDR2 FQGNSA. CDR3 length equals 15 residues. With 5 bases removed from V and 1 base from J, the gap between germline ends came to 15 bases. CDR3 in DNA: TGTGCCAGCAGCCCCGGGACATCCGTGTCCTACGAGCAGTACTTC. Amino acid sequence: CASSPGTSVSYEQYF.

This clonotype was observed at least ten times. The chain couples TRBV6-2 or TRBV6-3 to TRBJ2-2; 8 bases map to TRBD2. The CDR3 loop spans 15 amino acids. The V and J ends lost 0 bases and 6 bases, in that order; junction bases with no gene match: 3. The V gene's germline CDR1 is MNHEY and CDR2 SVGEGT. The CDR3, as DNA: TGTGCCAGCAGTTACTCCGGGAGGGCCGCCGGGGAGCTGTTTTTT. This gives the protein CASSYSGRAAGELFF.

In its sample, this clonotype was seen many times. This chain links TRBV4-1 with TRBJ1-4; no definite D call. The ends were cut back, 6 bases at V and 8 bases at J, with 13 bases in the middle. The CDR3 has 13 residues. Germline V gene data show CDR1 as MGHRA and CDR2 as YSYEKL. CDR3 amino acids: CASSGVLEEKLFF. The CDR3, as DNA: TGCGCCAGCAGTGGGGTTCTTGAAGAAAAACTGTTTTTT.

This clonotype was observed many times. This chain joins TRBV10-3 and TRBJ2-5, with 7 bases that match TRBD1. Germline-derived CDR1 and CDR2 are ENHRY and SYGVKD. V lost 6 bases, J lost 2 bases, and 3 bases stayed unmatched. The CDR3 extends over 13 amino acids. The CDR3 reads CAIRGTAQETQYF. CDR3 sequence (DNA): TGTGCCATCAGGGGGACAGCACAAGAGACCCAGTACTTC.

The V and J genes are TRBV12-3 or TRBV12-4 and TRBJ2-2, with unresolved D. The V and J ends lost 5 bases and 4 bases respectively, with 11 bases between them. The CDR3 has 14 residues. The CDR3 protein is CASSSLWGTGELFF. CDR3 DNA sequence: TGTGCCAGCAGTAGCCTGTGGGGCACCGGGGAGCTGTTTTTT.

This clonotype was counted many times. The CDR3 DNA reads TGTGCCAGCAGTTATGGACTAGCCCCAGAGACCCAGTACTTC. It encodes CASSYGLAPETQYF. The chain joins TRBV27 to TRBJ2-5; TRBD2 agrees at 8 bases. With 4 bases clipped from V and 4 bases from J, the junction kept 5 bases outside the gene matches. The germline CDR1 and CDR2 sequences are MNHEY and SMNVEV (reference sequence). The CDR3 has 14 amino acids.

This clonotype was observed at least ten times. The V gene is TRBV20-1, the J gene TRBJ2-7; 10 nucleotides align to TRBD2. CDR3 length: 17 amino acids. Germline assignment: CDR1 DFQATT and CDR2 SNEGSKA (reference sequence). V gave up 0 bases and J gave up 2 bases; unmatched junction bases: 10. CDR3 sequence reads: CSARDPAAGGPPYEQYF. The CDR3 coding sequence is TGCAGTGCTAGAGATCCTGCAGCGGGAGGGCCTCCCTACGAGCAGTACTTC.

This clonotype was detected only once. The chain recombines TRBV7-2 with TRBJ2-5, with unresolved D. V was shortened by 1 base and J by 2 bases, with 8 bases between the two germline ends. Per germline, CDR1 SGHTA and CDR2 FQGNSA. This CDR3 has 14 residues. This chain's CDR3 is CASSLGATQETQYF. In DNA form, the CDR3 reads TGTGCCAGCAGCTTAGGGGCCACGCAAGAGACCCAGTACTTC.

This clonotype appeared many times. The gene calls are TRBV2 and TRBJ2-7, with D possibly being TRBD1 (6 bases). Germline loops: CDR1 SNHLY, CDR2 FYNNEI. The germline V and J ends were trimmed by 7 bases and 0 bases, with 13 bases remaining between them. The CDR3 totals 14 residues. The CDR3 sequence: CASTEQGISYEQYF. The CDR3 DNA is TGTGCCAGCACGGAACAGGGAATCTCCTACGAGCAGTACTTC. Based on the CDR3 plus reference TRBV2 and TRBJ2-7, the full variable domain is EPEVTQTPSHQVTQMGQEVILRCVPISNHLYFYWYRQILGQKVEFLVSFYNNEISEKSEIFDDQFSVERPDGSNFTLKIRSTKLEDSAMYFCASTEQGISYEQYFGPGTRLTVT.

This clonotype was found many times. This chain uses TRBV12-3 or TRBV12-4 with TRBJ2-7; no definite D call. V was pared by 7 bases and J by 3 bases, with 13 bases between. The CDR3 runs 13 residues. The CDR3 loop is CASTQQGYYEQYF. For the CDR3, the DNA is TGTGCCAGCACCCAGCAAGGCTACTACGAGCAGTACTTC.

This clonotype was seen at least ten times. V is TRBV7-9 and J is TRBJ2-5; D is possibly TRBD1 (5 bases). The CDR3 loop spans 13 amino acids. CDR1 and CDR2 (germline): SEHNR, FQNEAQ (reference sequence). Trimming stripped 2 bases from V and 4 bases from J, with 8 bases between. The CDR3: CASSLPQGETQYF. CDR3 sequence (DNA): TGTGCCAGCAGCTTACCCCAGGGAGAGACCCAGTACTTC.

In its sample, this clonotype was seen many times. The chain couples TRBV30 to TRBJ1-2; D is unclear. V gave up 2 bases and J gave up 2 bases, with 12 bases separating them. Germline CDR1 GTSNPN, CDR2 SVGIG (reference sequence). This CDR3 region has 14 residues. The CDR3 region is CAWSPRRANYGYTF. CDR3 nucleotides: TGTGCCTGGAGTCCCCGCCGGGCCAACTATGGCTACACCTTC.

This clonotype was observed at least ten times. Here the CDR3 DNA reads TGTGCCAGCAGTTCGGGGGGCCAAAGCAATCAGCCCCAGCATTTT. Amino acid sequence: CASSSGGQSNQPQHF. V usage is TRBV12-3 or TRBV12-4 and J usage is TRBJ1-5; D is perhaps TRBD1 (6 bases). V was pared by 4 bases and J by 1 base, with 11 bases between. The CDR3 length is 15 residues.

This clonotype was detected many times. The chain couples TRBV3-1 to TRBJ2-7, with D possibly being TRBD2 (5 bases). This CDR3 spans 12 amino acids. Germline V gives CDR1 LGHDT, CDR2 YNNKEL (reference sequence). V lost 5 bases to trimming and J lost 2 bases, with 7 bases between them. The CDR3 nucleotides are TGTGCCAGCAGCGCGACTACCTACGAGCAGTACTTC. Protein: CASSATTYEQYF.